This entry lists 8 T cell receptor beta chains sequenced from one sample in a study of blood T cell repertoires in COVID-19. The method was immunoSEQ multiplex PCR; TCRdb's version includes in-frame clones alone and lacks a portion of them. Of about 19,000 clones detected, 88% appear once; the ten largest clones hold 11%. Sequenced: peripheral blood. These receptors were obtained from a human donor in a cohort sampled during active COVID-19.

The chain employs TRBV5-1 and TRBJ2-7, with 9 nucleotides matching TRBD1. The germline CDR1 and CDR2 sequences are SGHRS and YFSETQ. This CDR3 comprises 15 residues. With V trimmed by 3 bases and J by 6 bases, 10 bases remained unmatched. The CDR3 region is CASSSMGQGDFEQYF. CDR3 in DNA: TGCGCCAGCAGCTCCATGGGACAGGGCGACTTCGAGCAGTACTTC. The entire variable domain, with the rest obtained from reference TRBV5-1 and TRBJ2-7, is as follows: KAGVTQTPRYLIKTRGQQVTLSCSPISGHRSVSWYQQTPGQGLQFLFEYFSETQRNKGNFPGRFSGRQFSNSRSEMNVSTLELGDSALYLCASSSMGQGDFEQYFGPGTRLTVT.

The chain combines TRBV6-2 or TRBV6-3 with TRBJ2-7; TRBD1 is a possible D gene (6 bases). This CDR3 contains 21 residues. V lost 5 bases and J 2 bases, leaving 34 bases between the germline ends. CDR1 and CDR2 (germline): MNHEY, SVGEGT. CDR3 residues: CASSRRVEAWTVRSVAYEQYF. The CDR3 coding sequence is TGTGCCAGCAGTCGCCGGGTCGAGGCATGGACAGTAAGATCGGTAGCCTACGAGCAGTACTTC.

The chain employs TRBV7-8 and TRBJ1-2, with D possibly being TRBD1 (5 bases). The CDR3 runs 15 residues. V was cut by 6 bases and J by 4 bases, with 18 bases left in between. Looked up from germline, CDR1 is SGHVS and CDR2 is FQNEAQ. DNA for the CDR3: TGTGCCAGCAGTGGATGGGCACAGGTTGGCTATGGCTACACCTTC. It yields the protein CASSGWAQVGYGYTF.

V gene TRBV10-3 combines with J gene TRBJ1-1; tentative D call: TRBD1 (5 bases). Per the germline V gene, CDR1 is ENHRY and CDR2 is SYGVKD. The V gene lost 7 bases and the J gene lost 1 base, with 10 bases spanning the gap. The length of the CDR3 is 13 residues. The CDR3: CAITTGTNTEAFF. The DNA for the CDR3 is TGTGCCATCACTACAGGCACGAACACTGAAGCTTTCTTT.

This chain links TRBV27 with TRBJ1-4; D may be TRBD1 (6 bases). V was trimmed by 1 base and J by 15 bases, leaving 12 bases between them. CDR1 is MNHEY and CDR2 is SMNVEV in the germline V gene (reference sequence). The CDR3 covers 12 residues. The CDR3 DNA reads TGTGCCAGCAGTTTATTGGGGGCTAAGGTGTTTTTT. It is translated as CASSLLGAKVFF.

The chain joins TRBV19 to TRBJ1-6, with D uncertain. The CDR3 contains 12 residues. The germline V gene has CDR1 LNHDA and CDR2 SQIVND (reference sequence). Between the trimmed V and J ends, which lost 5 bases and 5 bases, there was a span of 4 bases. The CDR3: CASSQNNSPLHF. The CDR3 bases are TGTGCCAGTAGTCAAAATAATTCACCCCTCCACTTT.

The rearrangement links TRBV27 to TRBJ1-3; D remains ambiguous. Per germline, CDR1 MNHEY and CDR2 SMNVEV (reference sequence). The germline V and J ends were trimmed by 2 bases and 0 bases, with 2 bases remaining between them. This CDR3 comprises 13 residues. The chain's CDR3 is CASSLHSGNTIYF. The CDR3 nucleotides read TGTGCCAGCAGTTTACACTCTGGAAACACCATATATTTT.

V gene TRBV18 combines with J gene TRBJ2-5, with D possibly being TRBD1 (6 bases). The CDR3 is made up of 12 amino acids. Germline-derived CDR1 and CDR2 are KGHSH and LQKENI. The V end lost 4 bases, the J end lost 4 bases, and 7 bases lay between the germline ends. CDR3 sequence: CASSLRGETQYF. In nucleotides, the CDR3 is TGTGCCAGCTCACTCAGGGGAGAGACCCAGTACTTC.